This TCR beta chain was found in a study of T cells after yellow fever vaccination. UMIs and a universal primer site were added when TCR cDNA was made by 5'RACE template switching. Each CDR3 protein gets one entry after TCRdb re-called the 5' RACE reads with MiXCR. The sample consists of approximately 610,000 distinct CDR3 sequences, approximately 16% of them appearing once. About this clonotype: Its specificity is unknown.

General study findings and limits: CD4 and CD8 compartments shared a small share of clonotypes. Re-detected after boosting: most primary clones, 96% of CD4 and about 90% of CD8. FACS-sorted repertoires could contain abundant clonotypes contaminating from the bulk population.

Germline V gives CDR1 SGHVS, CDR2 FQNEAQ. This CDR3 spans 19 amino acids. V was pared by 5 bases and J by 3 bases, with 25 bases between. The TCR sequence derives from a man younger than 35 who received the YFV17D yellow fever vaccine. The sample in question was PBMCs, obtained less than 6 days after the first yellow fever vaccination. The chain carries TRBV7-8 and TRBJ1-4; possibly TRBD1 for D (6 bases). CDR3 nucleotide sequence: TGTGCCAGCAGCCCTGGGACACATACAGTGCGACATTCTAATGAAAAACTGTTTTTT. It specifies CASSPGTHTVRHSNEKLFF. The whole variable domain, remainder taken from reference TRBV7-8 and TRBJ1-4, is GAGVSQSPRYKVAKRGQDVALRCDPISGHVSLFWYQQALGQGPEFLTYFQNEAQLDKSGLPSDRFFAERPEGSVSTLKIQRTQQEDSAVYLCASSPGTHTVRHSNEKLFFGSGTQLSVL.